This T cell receptor (beta chain) was identified in a study of T cells in tuberculosis. Study at large: PBMC were archived before or within 7 days of starting treatment.

V was pared by 5 bases and J by 4 bases, with 12 bases between. The CDR3 is 14 residues long. Looked up from germline, CDR1 is SGHTA and CDR2 is FQGNSA. The time point is: new active TB diagnosis, blood taken before or within 7 days of starting treatment. Included patients were adults of at least 18, HIV-seronegative, South African. Unsorted cryopreserved PBMC were sequenced, averaging roughly 94,000 T cells per clinical donor. The protocol was immunoSEQ multiplex PCR, while the TCRdb copy is restricted to in-frame clones and leaves out a portion. The sample comprises approximately 46,000 clones, 90% to 95% of which are singletons, and 1.1% to 1.5% rests with the top ten.

V usage is TRBV7-2 and J usage is TRBJ2-1; perhaps TRBD2 as D (6 bases). The TCR sequence derives from an adult with tuberculosis. The sequenced sample was PBMCs, obtained at tuberculosis diagnosis. The CDR3 DNA sequence: TGTGCCAGCAGCCCTCAGCGGGTTTACAATGAGCAGTTCTTC. Amino acids: CASSPQRVYNEQFF.